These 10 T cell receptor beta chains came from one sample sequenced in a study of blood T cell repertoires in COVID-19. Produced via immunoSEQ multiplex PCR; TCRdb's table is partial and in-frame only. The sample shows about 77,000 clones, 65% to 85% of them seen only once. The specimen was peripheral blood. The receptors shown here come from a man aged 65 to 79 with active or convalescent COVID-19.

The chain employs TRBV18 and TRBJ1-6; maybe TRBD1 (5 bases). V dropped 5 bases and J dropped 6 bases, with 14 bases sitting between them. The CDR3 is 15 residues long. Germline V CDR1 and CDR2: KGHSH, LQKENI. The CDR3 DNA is TGTGCCAGCTCAACGGACGCAGGGTTTAATTCACCCCTCCACTTT. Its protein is CASSTDAGFNSPLHF. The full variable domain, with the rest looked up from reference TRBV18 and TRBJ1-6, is NAGVMQNPRHLVRRRGQEARLRCSPMKGHSHVYWYRQLPEEGLKFMVYLQKENIIDESGMPKERFSAEFPKEGPSILRIQQVVRGDSAAYFCASSTDAGFNSPLHFGNGTRLTVT.

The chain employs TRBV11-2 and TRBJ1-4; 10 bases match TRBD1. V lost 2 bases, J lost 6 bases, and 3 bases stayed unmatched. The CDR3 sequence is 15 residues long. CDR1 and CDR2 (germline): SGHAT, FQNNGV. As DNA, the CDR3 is TGTGCCAGCAGCTTAATGGGACAGGGGCATGAAAAACTGTTTTTT. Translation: CASSLMGQGHEKLFF.

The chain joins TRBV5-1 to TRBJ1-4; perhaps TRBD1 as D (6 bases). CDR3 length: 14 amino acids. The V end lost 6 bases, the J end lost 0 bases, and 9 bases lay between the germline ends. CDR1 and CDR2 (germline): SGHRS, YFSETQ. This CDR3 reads CASTTGSTNEKLFF. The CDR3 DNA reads TGCGCCAGCACAACAGGGTCAACTAATGAAAAACTGTTTTTT.

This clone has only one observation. CDR3 bases: TGTGCCAGCAGGGGGACAGGGGGCAATCAGCCCCAGCATTTT. Its translation is CASRGTGGNQPQHF. The chain uses TRBV2 and TRBJ1-5; the match to TRBD1 covers 10 bases. There are 14 residues in the CDR3. From germline, CDR1 is SNHLY and CDR2 FYNNEI. J lost 2 bases, V lost 6 bases, and 1 base had no gene match.

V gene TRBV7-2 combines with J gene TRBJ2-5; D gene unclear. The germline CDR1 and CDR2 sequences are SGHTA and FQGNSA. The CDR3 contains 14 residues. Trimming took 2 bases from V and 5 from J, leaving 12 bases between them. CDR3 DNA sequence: TGTGCCAGCAGCTTAAACGGAGCGCGGGAGACCCAGTACTTC. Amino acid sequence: CASSLNGARETQYF. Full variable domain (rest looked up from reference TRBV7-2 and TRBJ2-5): GAGVSQSPSNKVTEKGKDVELRCDPISGHTALYWYRQSLGQGLEFLIYFQGNSAPDKSGLPSDRFSAERTGGSVSTLTIQRTQQEDSAVYLCASSLNGARETQYFGPGTRLLVL.

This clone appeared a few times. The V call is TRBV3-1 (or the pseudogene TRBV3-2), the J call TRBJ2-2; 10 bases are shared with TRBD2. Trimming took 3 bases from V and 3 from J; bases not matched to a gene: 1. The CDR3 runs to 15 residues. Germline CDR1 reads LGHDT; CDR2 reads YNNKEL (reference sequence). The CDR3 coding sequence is TGTGCCAGCAGCCAGGGGACTAGCGACACCGGGGAGCTGTTTTTT. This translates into CASSQGTSDTGELFF.

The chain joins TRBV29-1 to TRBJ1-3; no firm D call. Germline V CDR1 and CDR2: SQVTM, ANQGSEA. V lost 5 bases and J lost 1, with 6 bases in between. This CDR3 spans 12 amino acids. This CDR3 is CSVRVSGNTIYF. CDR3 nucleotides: TGCAGCGTTCGGGTGTCTGGAAACACCATATATTTT.

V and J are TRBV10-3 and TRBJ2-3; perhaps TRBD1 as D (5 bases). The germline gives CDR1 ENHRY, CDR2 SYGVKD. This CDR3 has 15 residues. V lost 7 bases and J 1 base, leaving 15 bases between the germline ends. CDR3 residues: CAIMGVQGGTDTQYF. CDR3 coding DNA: TGTGCCATCATGGGCGTGCAGGGCGGCACAGATACGCAGTATTTT.

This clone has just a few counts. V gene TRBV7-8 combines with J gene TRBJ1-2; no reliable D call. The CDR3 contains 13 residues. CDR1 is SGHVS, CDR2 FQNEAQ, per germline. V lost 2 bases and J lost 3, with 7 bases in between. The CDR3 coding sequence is TGTGCCAGCAGCTTATTGGCAGACTATGGCTACACCTTC. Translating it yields CASSLLADYGYTF.

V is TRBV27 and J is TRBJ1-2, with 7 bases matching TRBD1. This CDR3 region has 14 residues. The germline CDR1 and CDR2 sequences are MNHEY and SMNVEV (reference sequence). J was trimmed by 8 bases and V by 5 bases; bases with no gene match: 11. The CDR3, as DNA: TGTGCCAGCAGTGTCGACAGGGAGGTTGGGGGCTACACCTTC. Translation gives CASSVDREVGGYTF.